The 2 T cell receptor beta chains below were found in one sample sequenced in a study of response to subunit inactivated influenza vaccine (dated by TCRdb to between 2018 and 2020). The library came from RT-PCR. TCRdb lists the instrument as Illumina HiSeq 2500. The public reads were reanalyzed by TCRdb: fastp trimming at Q25, MiXCR alignment, in-frame beta chains only. Rows with one shared CDR3 protein collapse into an entry with the most common genes and DNA. In this sample the table shows 450,000 to 700,000 distinct CDR3 sequences, 12% to 15% of which occur a single time. The top ten clonotypes cover approximately 12% of the sample. Here the sequenced sample was PBMCs from blood, taken roughly 12 days after vaccination. The source is a man aged 45 to 65 who received an inactivated influenza vaccine. Donor details come from another sample of the same person, matched by shared clones.

This clonotype appeared a few times. The chain joins TRBV4-1 to TRBJ2-2, with TRBD1 matching 7 bases. Trimming removed 4 bases from V and 0 bases from J; junction bases left unmatched: 2. This CDR3 region has 15 residues. The germline V gene encodes CDR1 MGHRA and CDR2 YSYEKL. CDR3 DNA: TGCGCCAGCAGCCCACAGGGGTCGAACACCGGGGAGCTGTTTTTT. This sequence encodes CASSPQGSNTGELFF.

This clonotype was observed many times. The V call is TRBV12-3 or TRBV12-4, the J call TRBJ2-5, with D possibly matching TRBD2 (5 bases). V lost 4 bases, J lost 3 bases, and 15 bases lay in between. The CDR3 has 15 residues. CDR3 sequence: CASSYWAGGEETQYF. CDR3 sequence (DNA): TGTGCCAGCAGTTATTGGGCTGGAGGAGAAGAGACCCAGTACTTC.